This passage covers 11 T cell receptor beta chains from one sample sequenced in a study of control samples from healthy donors and cancer patients. The repertoire was sequenced with immunoSEQ multiplex PCR; TCRdb's copy has only in-frame clones and lacks some. The sample yields around 130,000 clones, around nine tenths seen once. Sequencing was carried out using PBMCs. The receptors were gathered from a man aged 45 to 65 with head and neck cancer.

This clone has just one count. V and J are TRBV15 and TRBJ2-7; TRBD1 agrees at 9 bases. V lost 5 bases, J lost 2 bases, and 10 bases stayed unmatched. CDR3 length equals 16 residues. CDR1 is LNHNV, CDR2 YYDKDF, per germline (reference sequence). CDR3 in DNA: TGTGCCACCAGCTCCCCCGAGGACAGGGGAGCCTACGAGCAGTACTTC. Encoded protein: CATSSPEDRGAYEQYF.

V is TRBV24-1 and J is TRBJ2-5; tentatively, D is TRBD1 or TRBD2 (5 bases each). The length of the CDR3 is 15 residues. V was shortened by 4 bases and J by 0 bases, with 11 bases between the two germline ends. Germline CDR1 and CDR2: KGHDR and SFDVKD. The CDR3 nucleotides are TGTGCCACCAGTGAAGGGACGGATTACCAAGAGACCCAGTACTTC. The encoded protein is CATSEGTDYQETQYF.

This clone appeared a single time. The chain couples TRBV2 to TRBJ2-3; a possible D gene is TRBD2 (7 bases). This CDR3 is 14 amino acids long. CDR1 is SNHLY, CDR2 FYNNEI, per germline. V lost 8 bases and J 1 base, leaving 13 bases between the germline ends. The CDR3 DNA reads as TGTGCCAGCGGGGGGGACATGGGCACAGATACGCAGTATTTT. This sequence encodes CASGGDMGTDTQYF.

The chain is built from TRBV6-5 and TRBJ2-1, with D unclear. CDR3 length: 12 amino acids. CDR1 is MNHEY and CDR2 is SVGAGI in the germline V gene. Trimming removed 6 bases at V and 9 bases at J, with 12 bases between. CDR3 bases: TGTGCCAGCAGCTTGACGAGGCCTGAGCAGTTCTTC. It translates to CASSLTRPEQFF.

The rearrangement uses TRBV24-1 and TRBJ1-2; D not certain. Deletions cut 6 bases from V and 3 bases from J, with 28 bases between. Germline V gene lookup returns CDR1 KGHDR and CDR2 SFDVKD. The length of the CDR3 is 19 residues. CDR3 DNA sequence: TGTGCCACCAGTTTAAGGTGGAGTGGAGGTTCTGGTCCTGACTATGGCTACACCTTC. Translated: CATSLRWSGGSGPDYGYTF.

This chain connects TRBV5-1 to TRBJ2-3; D may be TRBD1 (6 bases). V lost 4 bases and J lost 2, with 11 bases in between. Germline loops: CDR1 SGHRS, CDR2 YFSETQ. This CDR3 spans 14 amino acids. CDR3 nucleotides: TGCGCCAGCAGCCACACGGGACACACAGATACGCAGTATTTT. It translates to CASSHTGHTDTQYF.

This chain connects TRBV7-8 to TRBJ1-3; perhaps TRBD1 as D (5 bases). This CDR3 is 15 amino acids long. The germline V gene encodes CDR1 SGHVS and CDR2 FQNEAQ. The V end was cut by 5 bases, the J end by 2 bases, with 13 bases between. The CDR3 coding sequence is TGTGCCAGCAGCCAGTCTTGGGACGCTGGAAACACCATATATTTT. The encoded protein is CASSQSWDAGNTIYF.

The rearrangement links TRBV27 to TRBJ1-5; D gene unclear. The CDR3 covers 15 residues. Germline values: CDR1 MNHEY, CDR2 SMNVEV (reference sequence). The germline V and J ends were trimmed by 4 bases and 3 bases, with 13 bases remaining between them. CDR3 region: CASSSLVGSNQPQHF. Here the CDR3 DNA reads TGTGCCAGCAGTTCTCTCGTGGGCTCCAATCAGCCCCAGCATTTT.

This clone has just a few counts. The chain has TRBV28 and TRBJ2-7; 7 bases fit TRBD1. Losses at the gene ends were 2 bases for V and 1 base for J; bases not matched to a gene: 2. CDR1 is MDHEN, CDR2 SYDVKM, per germline. The CDR3 contains 14 residues. The CDR3 loop is CASSLRGQSYEQYF. The CDR3 DNA is TGTGCCAGCAGTTTAAGGGGACAGTCCTACGAGCAGTACTTC.

The chain has TRBV6-1 and TRBJ1-5; D is unclear. The CDR3 length is 13 residues. The V and J ends lost 2 bases and 6 bases respectively, with 8 bases between them. Germline CDR1 and CDR2: MNHNS and SASEGT. The CDR3 sequence is CASSELRLQPQHF. CDR3 DNA sequence: TGTGCCAGCAGTGAACTAAGGCTTCAGCCCCAGCATTTT.

The chain couples TRBV2 to TRBJ1-5; D is unclear. Germline CDR1 is SNHLY and CDR2 is FYNNEI. V was clipped by 4 bases and J by 9 bases, with 7 bases between them. There are 11 residues in the CDR3. In DNA, the CDR3 is TGTGCCAGCAGTGTAAATGGGCCCCAGCATTTT. Its translation: CASSVNGPQHF.